This TCR beta chain was found in a study of T-cell memory formation after mild COVID-19. One entry per CDR3 protein, called by TCRdb with MiXCR from the 5' RACE reads. Among approximately 570,000 distinct CDR3 sequences, roughly 18% were seen once, and the ten largest hold more than 10%. Germline trimming cut 3 bases from V and 2 bases from J; bases unmatched to any gene: 10. The CDR3 runs 17 residues. Germline V gene sequence: CDR1 SGHVS, CDR2 FNYEAQ. The chain recombines TRBV7-6 with TRBJ2-3; 8 bases are shared with TRBD1. The sample taken for sequencing was PBMCs or a T cell subset sorted from them (not recorded which). The TCR sequence derives from an adult woman who had mild COVID-19 (a few samples of this study predate the infection). Cell type and time point are not known. CDR3 coding DNA: TGTGCCAGCAGCTTGAGGCCCGGGACAGGTCCCACAGATACGCAGTATTTT. Its protein is CASSLRPGTGPTDTQYF. The whole variable domain, filled in from reference TRBV7-6 and TRBJ2-3, reads GAGVSQSPRYKVTKRGQDVALRCDPISGHVSLYWYRQALGQGPEFLTYFNYEAQQDKSGLPNDRFSAERPEGSISTLTIQRTEQRDSAMYRCASSLRPGTGPTDTQYFGPGTRLTVL.